This T cell receptor beta chain was recorded in a study of technical replicates of blood from a few donors. TCRdb's table, derived via immunoSEQ multiplex PCR, lists solely in-frame clones and lacks some. Of 85,000 to 100,000 clones in the sample, approximately 95% were seen once. The receptor was derived from a human donor in good health. Sequenced input: T cells isolated from PBMCs.

CDR3 sequence reads: CASSLGTGDPETQYF. The CDR3 bases are TGTGCCAGCAGCTTAGGGACAGGGGATCCCGAGACCCAGTACTTC. The chain is built from TRBV7-9 and TRBJ2-5, with 9 positions matching TRBD1. Unmatched junction bases numbered 5, after V lost 1 base and J lost 5 bases. The CDR3 length is 15 residues. Per germline, CDR1 SEHNR and CDR2 FQNEAQ (reference sequence). Complete variable domain (other parts from reference TRBV7-9 and TRBJ2-5): DTGVSQNPRHKITKRGQNVTFRCDPISEHNRLYWYRQTLGQGPEFLTYFQNEAQLEKSRLLSDRFSAERPKGSFSTLEIQRTEQGDSAMYLCASSLGTGDPETQYFGPGTRLLVL.